This note documents a single T cell receptor (beta chain) sequence. Its antigen remains unidentified. The entry originates in a study of T cells in localized non-small cell lung cancer. Overall study results and limits: Appearance in adjacent lung was seen for a median roughly 56 of the top 100 tumor clones. Density of T cells in blood, when higher, went with longer overall survival. Without multi-region sequencing, intratumor heterogeneity could not be excluded. Uninvolved nearby lung showed the greatest T cell clonality, exceeding that found in tumor.

Profiling relied on immunoSEQ multiplex PCR, and the TCRdb table lists in-frame clones only, not all of them. The profile covers 23,000 or so clones, with under 90% appearing a single time and over 20% taken by the ten largest. The CDR3 sequence is 15 residues long. CDR1 SGHVS and CDR2 FQNEAQ come from the germline V gene. V lost 5 bases, J lost 0 bases, and 13 bases lay in between. The chain uses TRBV7-8 and TRBJ1-1; TRBD1 might be the D (6 bases). Sample: peripheral blood, taken before any cancer treatment. This receptor was obtained from a man aged 40 to 75 with stage I squamous cell lung carcinoma. As DNA, the CDR3 is TGTGCCAGCAGCATCGGGACACACATGAACACTGAAGCTTTCTTT. Its translation is CASSIGTHMNTEAFF.